The sequence of this T cell receptor beta chain was determined in a study of blood T cell repertoires in COVID-19. Overall study context: Nucleic acid was either cDNA or gDNA, and it came from T cells, B-cell-depleted T cells, or PBMCs.

Here immunoSEQ multiplex PCR was the method, and the copy in TCRdb shows in-frame clones only, minus some. The sample lists hundreds of thousands of clones; 80% to 90% were seen once. V was cut by 6 bases and J by 5 bases, with 14 bases left in between. CDR1 and CDR2 from the germline V gene are MNHEY and SMNVEV (reference sequence). There are 13 residues in the CDR3. The clonotype originates from a woman aged 45-65 years with acute or convalescent COVID-19. The sequencing sample was made of peripheral blood. The J gene is TRBJ2-7, the V gene TRBV27, with TRBD1 as a possible D gene (6 bases). The CDR3 sequence: CASSLQGSDEQYF. The CDR3 region has the DNA TGTGCCAGCAGCCTACAGGGTTCCGACGAGCAGTACTTC.